The 31 T cell receptor beta chains in this list originate from one sample, sequenced in a study of T cell repertoires in cytomegalovirus infection (dated by TCRdb to between 2018 and 2020). Sequencing took place on an Illumina HiSeq 1500. The public reads were run again by TCRdb, first through fastp at Q25 and then through MiXCR, and only productive beta chains were kept. Every distinct CDR3 protein forms one entry, paired with its most common genes and DNA. Across this sample there are 450,000 to 600,000 distinct CDR3 sequences, with about 42% seen only once. Jointly, the top ten make up roughly two fifths of the sample. The antigens of these receptors remain unknown. The treatment or condition label here, explained by the study, means: in vitro stimulation with specific CMV peptide epitopes to enrich CMV-specific T cells. This specimen consisted of cultured PBMCs, obtained from culture after CMV antigen stimulation. These receptors came from a human donor in good health (CMV status not recorded). Some clones in this sample may be carry-over from other donors' samples.

The gene calls are TRBV7-2 and TRBJ2-7; tentative D call: TRBD2 (6 bases). Trimming removed 1 base from V and 7 bases from J, with 11 bases in between. Germline lookup yields CDR1 SGHTA and CDR2 FQGNSA. There are 13 residues in the CDR3. The CDR3 DNA is TGTGCCAGCAGCTTAGTAATTGGGGGGGAGCAGTACTTC. This codes for CASSLVIGGEQYF.

J is TRBJ2-3 and V is TRBV19; 7 bases are shared with TRBD1. V lost 5 bases to trimming and J lost 2 bases; unmatched junction nucleotides: 10. CDR3 size: 16 residues. CDR1 and CDR2 (germline): LNHDA, SQIVND (reference sequence). The CDR3 DNA reads TGTGCCAGTAGTCCGACAAGGGGGCGCCCCACAGATACGCAGTATTTT. Translated, it gives CASSPTRGRPTDTQYF.

This clonotype was counted at least ten times. This chain uses TRBV7-2 with TRBJ2-7; the match to TRBD1 covers 11 bases. V lost 5 bases, J lost 0 bases, and 3 bases stayed unmatched. Germline CDR1 SGHTA, CDR2 FQGNSA. The CDR3 totals 15 residues. CDR3 loop: CASSLGTGGSYEQYF. In DNA, the CDR3 is TGTGCCAGCAGCCTCGGGACAGGGGGCTCCTACGAGCAGTACTTC.

V usage is TRBV5-4 and J usage is TRBJ1-2; no firm D call. V was shortened by 4 bases and J by 8 bases, with 15 bases between the two germline ends. This CDR3 has 13 residues. Germline CDR1 reads SGHNT; CDR2 reads YYREEE (reference sequence). CDR3 in amino acids: CASSTQGLKGYTF. The CDR3, as DNA: TGTGCCAGCAGCACACAAGGACTTAAGGGCTACACCTTC.

This sequence joins TRBV4-3 and TRBJ1-6, with D tentatively TRBD1 (5 bases). Germline lookup yields CDR1 LGHNA and CDR2 YSLEER. The CDR3 consists of 17 residues. Trimming pared 3 bases from V and 6 bases from J, leaving 18 bases between. This CDR3 is CASSQLPYGDANSPLHF. Here the CDR3 DNA reads TGCGCCAGCAGCCAGCTGCCCTACGGGGACGCTAATTCACCCCTCCACTTT.

The chain carries TRBV20-1 and TRBJ2-1; 7 nucleotides match TRBD1. V shed 0 bases and J 4 bases; nucleotides not matched to a gene: 9. This CDR3 comprises 16 residues. Germline CDR1 DFQATT, CDR2 SNEGSKA (reference sequence). The CDR3, as DNA: TGCAGTGCTAGAGACCGGACAGGCCTATGGTACAATGAGCAGTTCTTC. Protein product: CSARDRTGLWYNEQFF.

In this sample, this clonotype turned up once. The J gene is TRBJ1-2, the V gene TRBV19; the D is unclear. Germline CDR1 LNHDA, CDR2 SQIVND (reference sequence). This CDR3 spans 14 amino acids. Trimming stripped 3 bases from V and 8 bases from J, with 16 bases between. CDR3 residues: CASSIIQVPSGYTF. For the CDR3, the DNA is TGTGCCAGTAGTATCATCCAGGTGCCATCCGGCTACACCTTC.

This sequence joins TRBV7-6 and TRBJ2-3, with TRBD2 identical over 15 bases. Germline assignment: CDR1 SGHVS and CDR2 FNYEAQ. V lost 5 bases, J lost 3 bases, and 6 bases stayed unmatched. The CDR3 length is 17 residues. The CDR3, as DNA: TGTGCCAGCAGCGGCGGGACTAGCGGGAGGTATACAGATACGCAGTATTTT. This translates into CASSGGTSGRYTDTQYF.

This clonotype was seen a few times. This chain joins TRBV12-3 or TRBV12-4 and TRBJ1-2; 9 bases line up with TRBD1. V was pared by 10 bases and J by 2 bases, with 5 bases of the junction left unmatched. This CDR3 contains 13 residues. CDR3 DNA: TGTGCCATCCACGGACAGGGGAACTATGGCTACACCTTC. As protein: CAIHGQGNYGYTF.

This chain joins TRBV7-2 and TRBJ1-2; tentative D call: TRBD1 (5 bases). The germline V gene has CDR1 SGHTA and CDR2 FQGNSA. CDR3 length: 15 amino acids. The V and J ends lost 3 bases and 4 bases respectively, with 15 bases between them. CDR3 DNA: TGTGCCAGCAGCTTCTCTCAGGGTATCGGCTATGGCTACACCTTC. This gives the protein CASSFSQGIGYGYTF.

V usage is TRBV7-2 and J usage is TRBJ2-3, with D hard to call. V was clipped by 0 bases and J by 8 bases, with 12 bases between them. Germline CDR1 and CDR2: SGHTA and FQGNSA. The CDR3 is 14 residues long. The DNA of the CDR3 is TGTGCCAGCAGCTTAGCGCGGTTAACGTTTACGCAGTATTTT. This encodes CASSLARLTFTQYF.

In this sample, this clonotype turned up many times. The rearrangement links TRBV7-4 to TRBJ2-2; D not certain. Germline V lookup: CDR1 SGHVT, CDR2 SQSDAQ. The CDR3 has 13 residues. Trimming removed 5 bases from V and 6 bases from J, with 10 bases in between. The CDR3 loop reads CASSDHPPGELFF. The DNA of the CDR3 is TGTGCCAGCAGCGACCATCCCCCCGGGGAGCTGTTTTTT.

This clonotype was counted a few times. The chain joins TRBV11-2 to TRBJ1-4; a possible D gene is TRBD1 (6 bases). V was cut by 5 bases and J by 5 bases, with 15 bases left in between. The CDR3 contains 15 residues. In germline, CDR1 is SGHAT, CDR2 FQNNGV. CDR3: CASSVTGSPNEKLFF. The CDR3 DNA is TGTGCCAGCAGCGTCACAGGGTCCCCAAATGAAAAACTGTTTTTT.

The rearrangement links TRBV19 to TRBJ2-1; 15 nucleotides align to TRBD2. Looked up from germline, CDR1 is LNHDA and CDR2 is SQIVND (reference sequence). The CDR3 totals 18 residues. V shed 6 bases, J shed 4 bases, and the junction held 10 bases outside the gene matches. The CDR3 coding sequence is TGTGCCAGTAGCATCGGACTAGCGGGAGGGCCTGTTTACAATGAGCAGTTCTTC. Protein product: CASSIGLAGGPVYNEQFF.

The CDR3 DNA is TGCAGCGTCTCCAGGGAAATGAACACTGAAGCTTTCTTT. Amino acids: CSVSREMNTEAFF. This chain connects TRBV29-1 to TRBJ1-1; possible D gene TRBD1, 5 bases. Germline V gene lookup returns CDR1 SQVTM and CDR2 ANQGSEA. CDR3 length: 13 residues. V was pared by 6 bases and J by 0 bases, with 11 bases between.

The table lists this clonotype with a few counts. The rearrangement joins TRBV11-2 to TRBJ1-6; D ambiguous. Deletions cut 0 bases from V and 5 bases from J, with 5 bases between. The CDR3 totals 14 residues. CDR1 and CDR2 (germline): SGHAT, FQNNGV. Written as DNA, the CDR3 is TGTGCCAGCAGCTTAGAGGCTAATAATTCACCCCTCCACTTT. This sequence encodes CASSLEANNSPLHF.

In this sample, this clonotype turned up many times. The chain employs TRBV7-2 and TRBJ2-2, with 10 positions matching TRBD1. J gave up 8 bases and V 3 bases, and 6 bases lay outside the gene matches. CDR3 length: 15 residues. Germline CDR1 reads SGHTA; CDR2 reads FQGNSA. The CDR3 DNA reads as TGTGCCAGCAGCTTCCGGGACAGGGGTCGGGGGGAGCTGTTTTTT. It translates to CASSFRDRGRGELFF.

This chain uses TRBV7-9 with TRBJ2-1; D gene unclear. This CDR3 has 15 amino acids. The germline V gene has CDR1 SEHNR and CDR2 FQNEAQ (reference sequence). V was pared by 3 bases and J by 4 bases, with 13 bases between. CDR3 DNA sequence: TGTGCCAGCAGCTTCCGGTTTGGCAAATACAATGAGCAGTTCTTC. Amino acids: CASSFRFGKYNEQFF.

The J gene is TRBJ2-1, the V gene TRBV7-9, with 8 bases fitting TRBD2. Trimming cost V 5 bases and J 0 bases; bases outside gene matches: 12. CDR1 and CDR2 (germline): SEHNR, FQNEAQ (reference sequence). This CDR3 has 18 amino acids. CDR3 in DNA: TGTGCCAGCAGCCCACGGGGGGGACACACCACCTCCTACAATGAGCAGTTCTTC. Translated, it gives CASSPRGGHTTSYNEQFF.

The chain employs TRBV7-4 and TRBJ1-4; D remains unclear. The CDR3 length is 13 residues. The V end lost 5 bases, the J end lost 8 bases, and 12 bases lay between the germline ends. Germline loops: CDR1 SGHVT, CDR2 SQSDAQ. As DNA, the CDR3 is TGTGCCAGCAGCCGCTCTGGTGGGGAAAAACTGTTTTTT. It is translated as CASSRSGGEKLFF.

This chain uses TRBV7-2 with TRBJ2-5; D remains unclear. The V end lost 2 bases, the J end lost 7 bases, and 11 bases lay between the germline ends. The CDR3 sequence is 13 residues long. Germline CDR1 reads SGHTA; CDR2 reads FQGNSA. The CDR3 sequence is CASSLMPRGTQYF. The CDR3 region has the DNA TGTGCCAGCAGCTTAATGCCTAGAGGGACCCAGTACTTC.

This chain connects TRBV12-5 to TRBJ1-1; D is undetermined. Deletions cut 2 bases from V and 0 bases from J, with 4 bases between. There are 13 residues in the CDR3. The germline CDR1 and CDR2 sequences are LGHNT and FRNRAP. The CDR3, as DNA: TGTGCTAGTGGTTTGCGGGTGAACACTGAAGCTTTCTTT. This translates into CASGLRVNTEAFF.

The V gene is TRBV19, the J gene TRBJ1-2; a weak D match, TRBD1 (6 bases). The CDR3 loop spans 13 amino acids. V lost 6 bases to trimming and J lost 7 bases, with 15 bases between them. Germline CDR1 and CDR2: LNHDA and SQIVND (reference sequence). The CDR3 coding sequence is TGTGCCAGTAGCCGTAACCGACAGGCTGGCTACACCTTC. Amino acids: CASSRNRQAGYTF. The full variable domain, completed using reference TRBV19 and TRBJ1-2, is DGGITQSPKYLFRKEGQNVTLSCEQNLNHDAMYWYRQDPGQGLRLIYYSQIVNDFQKGDIAEGYSVSREKKESFPLTVTSAQKNPTAFYLCASSRNRQAGYTFGSGTRLTVV.

This clonotype was counted only a few times. V is TRBV7-6 and J is TRBJ2-3, with 9 bases lining up with TRBD2. Looked up from germline, CDR1 is SGHVS and CDR2 is FNYEAQ. The CDR3 is 15 residues long. The ends lost 4 bases at V and 5 bases at J; junction bases unmatched: 7. CDR3 sequence reads: CASSSKSGGKDTQYF. CDR3 coding DNA: TGTGCCAGCAGCTCGAAGAGCGGGGGGAAAGATACGCAGTATTTT.

This chain joins TRBV7-9 and TRBJ2-2; TRBD1 might be the D (5 bases). The length of the CDR3 is 17 residues. Deletions cut 1 base from V and 3 bases from J, with 15 bases between. CDR1 is SEHNR, CDR2 FQNEAQ, per germline (reference sequence). CDR3 DNA sequence: TGTGCCAGCAGCTTAGTTCGGTACAGGAGCGACACCGGGGAGCTGTTTTTT. Its translation: CASSLVRYRSDTGELFF.

This clonotype was picked up a small number of times. This chain links TRBV6-5 with TRBJ2-2, with D possibly called TRBD1 or TRBD2 (6 bases each). The V gene's germline CDR1 is MNHEY and CDR2 SVGAGI. V shed 7 bases and J shed 2 bases, with 20 bases lying between them. CDR3 length: 17 amino acids. In DNA, the CDR3 is TGTGCCAGCATGGGCTTGGGCGGGACACATAACACCGGGGAGCTGTTTTTT. Its protein is CASMGLGGTHNTGELFF.

This clonotype was seen a few times. The V and J genes are TRBV7-9 and TRBJ2-6; D is perhaps TRBD1 (6 bases). V was cut by 4 bases and J by 0 bases, with 10 bases left in between. The CDR3 is made up of 16 amino acids. The germline V gene has CDR1 SEHNR and CDR2 FQNEAQ (reference sequence). The DNA of the CDR3 is TGTGCCAGCAGCTATGGGACATTCTCTGGGGCCAACGTCCTGACTTTC. Its protein is CASSYGTFSGANVLTF.

The chain combines TRBV3-1 with TRBJ2-5; 11 nucleotides agree with TRBD2. Germline loops: CDR1 LGHDT, CDR2 YNNKEL (reference sequence). Trimming cost V 3 bases and J 5 bases; bases outside gene matches: 8. The CDR3 is 16 amino acids. The CDR3 region is CASSQRHPSGRETQYF. CDR3 nucleotide sequence: TGTGCCAGCAGCCAGCGTCACCCTAGCGGGAGGGAGACCCAGTACTTC.

This clonotype was detected a few times. The gene calls are TRBV7-2 and TRBJ2-2; the match to TRBD2 covers 9 bases. The ends lost 3 bases at V and 0 bases at J; junction bases unmatched: 5. This CDR3 is built from 17 residues. CDR1 and CDR2 (germline): SGHTA, FQGNSA. For the CDR3, the DNA is TGTGCCAGCAGCTTGCTAGCGGGAATAACGAACACCGGGGAGCTGTTTTTT. This translates into CASSLLAGITNTGELFF.

The genes are TRBV27 and TRBJ2-7; D tentatively reads TRBD1 or TRBD2 (5 bases each). Germline V gene sequence: CDR1 MNHEY, CDR2 SMNVEV (reference sequence). Trimming removed 4 bases at V and 3 bases at J, with 13 bases between. This CDR3 is built from 14 residues. CDR3 DNA: TGTGCCAGCAGTTCCCGGGACGTGGGCTACGAGCAGTACTTC. It encodes CASSSRDVGYEQYF.

The chain combines TRBV12-3 or TRBV12-4 with TRBJ2-1; TRBD1 is a possible D gene (6 bases). The V end lost 8 bases, the J end lost 0 bases, and 8 bases lay between the germline ends. The CDR3 is 13 amino acids. DNA for the CDR3: TGTGCCAGCGGACAGAGCTCCTACAATGAGCAGTTCTTC. It codes for CASGQSSYNEQFF.